The table lists the clone carrying this TCR beta chain with a count of one. Germline CDR1 MRHNA, CDR2 SNTAGT. This CDR3 is 15 amino acids long. With 6 bases removed from V and 15 bases from J, the gap between germline ends came to 27 bases. Time point meaning: late sampling 161 to 241 days after vaccination in a few convalescent patients. These data are taken from a study of vaccination and CD4 T cells after COVID-19. Study details: Convalescent participants consisted of six males and four females, two being Hispanic. At a median approximately 99 days (range 35 to 161) after diagnosis, post-COVID samples were drawn.

TCRdb ran MiXCR on the PCR reads and lists one entry per CDR3 protein. The table records 25,000 to 30,000 distinct CDR3 sequences, roughly 51% of them present only once. The J gene is TRBJ2-1, the V gene TRBV6-4; the D is unclear. The material was CD4+ T cells from blood, obtained about 7 months after SARS-CoV-2 vaccination. The receptor comes from a human donor who had recovered from COVID-19. The CDR3 loop reads CASSGSADSPNAVFF. Here the CDR3 DNA reads TGTGCCAGCAGCGGTTCTGCTGACTCCCCGAATGCGGTGTTCTTC.